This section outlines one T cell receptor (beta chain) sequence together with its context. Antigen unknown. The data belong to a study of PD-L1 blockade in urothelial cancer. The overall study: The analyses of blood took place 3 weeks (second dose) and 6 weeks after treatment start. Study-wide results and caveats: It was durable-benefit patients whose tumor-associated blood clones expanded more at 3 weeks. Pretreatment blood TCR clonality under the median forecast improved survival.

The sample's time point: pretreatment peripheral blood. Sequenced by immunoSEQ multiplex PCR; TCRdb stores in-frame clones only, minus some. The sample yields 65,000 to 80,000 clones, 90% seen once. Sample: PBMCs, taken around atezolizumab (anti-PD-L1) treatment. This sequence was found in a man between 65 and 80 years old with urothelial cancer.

CDR3 sequence reads: CASSPSLAGDHEQYF. The CDR3 coding sequence is TGTGCCAGCTCACCATCGCTAGCGGGAGACCACGAGCAGTACTTC. This chain links TRBV18 with TRBJ2-7, with 10 bases matching TRBD2. This CDR3 comprises 15 residues. V lost 2 bases to trimming and J lost 5 bases; unmatched junction nucleotides: 6. Germline CDR1 and CDR2: KGHSH and LQKENI.